This is a list of T cell receptor beta chains from one sample in a study of T cell repertoires in cytomegalovirus infection. Each CDR3 protein gets one entry after TCRdb re-called the reads with MiXCR. The repertoire holds hundreds of thousands of distinct CDR3 sequences, with approximately 31% as singletons. Sequencing used PBMCs. The receptors originated from a human donor in good health (CMV status not recorded). Some clones in this sample may be carry-over from other donors' samples. CDR3s include the opening cysteine and the closing phenylalanine or tryptophan. Fields, in order: V gene, D gene, clone size, J gene, CDR3 protein, CDR3 DNA. The D gene is left open where the match is weak. Clone size is not always given. Where it is, it says once, few, many or a class for expanded clones.

V: TRBV7-8; D: -; size: few; J: TRBJ1-2; CDR3: CASSLAEGGLYGYTF; DNA: TGTGCCAGCAGCTTAGCCGAGGGAGGCCTATATGGCTACACCTTC
V: TRBV5-1; D: -; size: many; J: TRBJ1-1; CDR3: CASSLLANTEAFF; DNA: TGCGCCAGCAGCTTGCTGGCGAACACTGAAGCTTTCTTT
V: TRBV6-2/TRBV6-3; D: TRBD1; size: -; J: TRBJ2-5; CDR3: CASSYWGRGQETQYF; DNA: TGTGCCAGCAGTTACTGGGGCAGGGGGCAAGAGACCCAGTACTTC
V: TRBV20-1; D: -; size: -; J: TRBJ1-1; CDR3: CSARRQTGNTEAFF; DNA: TGCAGTGCTAGGAGACAGACCGGGAACACTGAAGCTTTCTTT
V: TRBV7-2; D: -; size: many; J: TRBJ1-4; CDR3: CASSLYRVNEKLFF; DNA: TGTGCCAGCAGCTTATACAGAGTTAATGAAAAACTGTTTTTT
V: TRBV7-6; D: -; size: many; J: TRBJ2-2; CDR3: CASSQNPPSTRTGELFF; DNA: TGTGCCAGCAGCCAAAATCCCCCGAGTACGCGGACCGGGGAGCTGTTTTTT
V: TRBV7-2; D: -; size: -; J: TRBJ1-5; CDR3: CASSSETGVQPQHF; DNA: TGTGCCAGCAGCTCTGAAACGGGGGTTCAGCCCCAGCATTTT
V: TRBV12-3/TRBV12-4; D: -; size: few; J: TRBJ2-3; CDR3: CASSFEGSGTDTQYF; DNA: TGTGCCAGCAGTTTTGAGGGAAGTGGAACAGATACGCAGTATTTT
V: TRBV7-2; D: TRBD1; size: many; J: TRBJ1-2; CDR3: CASSPHRDSSNYGYTF; DNA: TGTGCCAGCAGCCCGCACCGGGACAGCTCTAACTATGGCTACACCTTC
V: TRBV12-3/TRBV12-4; D: TRBD2; size: few; J: TRBJ2-5; CDR3: CASSLAGTGGSQYF; DNA: TGTGCCAGCAGTTTAGCTGGTACGGGGGGGTCCCAGTACTTC
V: TRBV7-9; D: TRBD2; size: few; J: TRBJ2-1; CDR3: CASSQLAASYNEQFF; DNA: TGTGCCAGCAGCCAACTAGCGGCCTCCTACAATGAGCAGTTCTTC
V: TRBV5-6; D: -; size: few; J: TRBJ2-3; CDR3: CASSSPTDRSTDTQYF; DNA: TGTGCCAGCAGCTCTCCGACCGACCGGAGCACAGATACGCAGTATTTT
V: TRBV3-1; D: -; size: -; J: TRBJ1-5; CDR3: CASSRGGAGRDQPQHF; DNA: TGTGCCAGCAGCCGCGGGGGGGCCGGTCGGGATCAGCCCCAGCATTTT
V: TRBV12-3/TRBV12-4; D: TRBD1; size: few; J: TRBJ1-1; CDR3: CASSATQGETEAFF; DNA: TGTGCCAGCAGTGCAACCCAGGGGGAAACTGAAGCTTTCTTT
V: TRBV7-6; D: -; size: few; J: TRBJ1-1; CDR3: CASSPGHRNTEAFF; DNA: TGTGCCAGCAGCCCGGGACATAGGAACACTGAAGCTTTCTTT
V: TRBV15; D: -; size: -; J: TRBJ2-7; CDR3: CATSRDDGTSHYEQYF; DNA: TGTGCCACCAGCAGAGATGACGGGACTTCGCACTACGAGCAGTACTTC
V: TRBV11-2; D: -; size: -; J: TRBJ1-1; CDR3: CTSSSGAGGTEAFF; DNA: TGTACCAGCAGCTCCGGCGCAGGTGGGACTGAAGCTTTCTTT
V: TRBV7-6; D: -; size: many; J: TRBJ2-3; CDR3: CASSFVPTSTGLTSTDTQYF; DNA: TGTGCCAGCAGCTTTGTGCCCACTAGCACGGGTTTAACGAGCACAGATACGCAGTATTTT
V: TRBV5-1; D: TRBD1; size: -; J: TRBJ2-5; CDR3: CASSSLGQGRLYQETQYF; DNA: TGCGCCAGCAGCTCGCTCGGACAGGGCAGGCTGTACCAAGAGACCCAGTACTTC
V: TRBV6-5; D: -; size: -; J: TRBJ2-5; CDR3: CASSYGTFGGETQYF; DNA: TGTGCCAGCAGTTACGGGACTTTCGGGGGAGAGACCCAGTACTTC
V: TRBV7-2; D: TRBD2; size: many; J: TRBJ2-1; CDR3: CASSFSGGRYNEQFF; DNA: TGTGCCAGCAGCTTTTCGGGGGGACGGTACAATGAGCAGTTCTTC
V: TRBV18; D: -; size: few; J: TRBJ1-2; CDR3: CASSIQGPNYGYTF; DNA: TGTGCCAGCTCAATCCAGGGGCCTAACTATGGCTACACCTTC
V: TRBV5-6; D: -; size: -; J: TRBJ2-7; CDR3: CASSLELGPEQYF; DNA: TGTGCCAGCAGCTTGGAGCTGGGGCCCGAGCAGTACTTC
V: TRBV7-8; D: -; size: -; J: TRBJ1-5; CDR3: CASSHRSNQPQHF; DNA: TGTGCCAGCAGCCACAGGAGCAATCAGCCCCAGCATTTT
V: TRBV7-2; D: TRBD1; size: -; J: TRBJ2-7; CDR3: CASTGDRGSYEPYF; DNA: TGTGCCAGCACTGGGGACAGGGGTTCCTACGAGCCGTACTTC
V: TRBV30; D: -; size: once; J: TRBJ2-5; CDR3: CAWGQHTLQETQYF; DNA: TGTGCCTGGGGACAGCACACACTACAAGAGACCCAGTACTTC
V: TRBV7-2; D: TRBD1; size: many; J: TRBJ1-5; CDR3: CASSLGGQGIQPQHF; DNA: TGTGCCAGCAGCTTGGGAGGACAGGGGATTCAGCCCCAGCATTTT